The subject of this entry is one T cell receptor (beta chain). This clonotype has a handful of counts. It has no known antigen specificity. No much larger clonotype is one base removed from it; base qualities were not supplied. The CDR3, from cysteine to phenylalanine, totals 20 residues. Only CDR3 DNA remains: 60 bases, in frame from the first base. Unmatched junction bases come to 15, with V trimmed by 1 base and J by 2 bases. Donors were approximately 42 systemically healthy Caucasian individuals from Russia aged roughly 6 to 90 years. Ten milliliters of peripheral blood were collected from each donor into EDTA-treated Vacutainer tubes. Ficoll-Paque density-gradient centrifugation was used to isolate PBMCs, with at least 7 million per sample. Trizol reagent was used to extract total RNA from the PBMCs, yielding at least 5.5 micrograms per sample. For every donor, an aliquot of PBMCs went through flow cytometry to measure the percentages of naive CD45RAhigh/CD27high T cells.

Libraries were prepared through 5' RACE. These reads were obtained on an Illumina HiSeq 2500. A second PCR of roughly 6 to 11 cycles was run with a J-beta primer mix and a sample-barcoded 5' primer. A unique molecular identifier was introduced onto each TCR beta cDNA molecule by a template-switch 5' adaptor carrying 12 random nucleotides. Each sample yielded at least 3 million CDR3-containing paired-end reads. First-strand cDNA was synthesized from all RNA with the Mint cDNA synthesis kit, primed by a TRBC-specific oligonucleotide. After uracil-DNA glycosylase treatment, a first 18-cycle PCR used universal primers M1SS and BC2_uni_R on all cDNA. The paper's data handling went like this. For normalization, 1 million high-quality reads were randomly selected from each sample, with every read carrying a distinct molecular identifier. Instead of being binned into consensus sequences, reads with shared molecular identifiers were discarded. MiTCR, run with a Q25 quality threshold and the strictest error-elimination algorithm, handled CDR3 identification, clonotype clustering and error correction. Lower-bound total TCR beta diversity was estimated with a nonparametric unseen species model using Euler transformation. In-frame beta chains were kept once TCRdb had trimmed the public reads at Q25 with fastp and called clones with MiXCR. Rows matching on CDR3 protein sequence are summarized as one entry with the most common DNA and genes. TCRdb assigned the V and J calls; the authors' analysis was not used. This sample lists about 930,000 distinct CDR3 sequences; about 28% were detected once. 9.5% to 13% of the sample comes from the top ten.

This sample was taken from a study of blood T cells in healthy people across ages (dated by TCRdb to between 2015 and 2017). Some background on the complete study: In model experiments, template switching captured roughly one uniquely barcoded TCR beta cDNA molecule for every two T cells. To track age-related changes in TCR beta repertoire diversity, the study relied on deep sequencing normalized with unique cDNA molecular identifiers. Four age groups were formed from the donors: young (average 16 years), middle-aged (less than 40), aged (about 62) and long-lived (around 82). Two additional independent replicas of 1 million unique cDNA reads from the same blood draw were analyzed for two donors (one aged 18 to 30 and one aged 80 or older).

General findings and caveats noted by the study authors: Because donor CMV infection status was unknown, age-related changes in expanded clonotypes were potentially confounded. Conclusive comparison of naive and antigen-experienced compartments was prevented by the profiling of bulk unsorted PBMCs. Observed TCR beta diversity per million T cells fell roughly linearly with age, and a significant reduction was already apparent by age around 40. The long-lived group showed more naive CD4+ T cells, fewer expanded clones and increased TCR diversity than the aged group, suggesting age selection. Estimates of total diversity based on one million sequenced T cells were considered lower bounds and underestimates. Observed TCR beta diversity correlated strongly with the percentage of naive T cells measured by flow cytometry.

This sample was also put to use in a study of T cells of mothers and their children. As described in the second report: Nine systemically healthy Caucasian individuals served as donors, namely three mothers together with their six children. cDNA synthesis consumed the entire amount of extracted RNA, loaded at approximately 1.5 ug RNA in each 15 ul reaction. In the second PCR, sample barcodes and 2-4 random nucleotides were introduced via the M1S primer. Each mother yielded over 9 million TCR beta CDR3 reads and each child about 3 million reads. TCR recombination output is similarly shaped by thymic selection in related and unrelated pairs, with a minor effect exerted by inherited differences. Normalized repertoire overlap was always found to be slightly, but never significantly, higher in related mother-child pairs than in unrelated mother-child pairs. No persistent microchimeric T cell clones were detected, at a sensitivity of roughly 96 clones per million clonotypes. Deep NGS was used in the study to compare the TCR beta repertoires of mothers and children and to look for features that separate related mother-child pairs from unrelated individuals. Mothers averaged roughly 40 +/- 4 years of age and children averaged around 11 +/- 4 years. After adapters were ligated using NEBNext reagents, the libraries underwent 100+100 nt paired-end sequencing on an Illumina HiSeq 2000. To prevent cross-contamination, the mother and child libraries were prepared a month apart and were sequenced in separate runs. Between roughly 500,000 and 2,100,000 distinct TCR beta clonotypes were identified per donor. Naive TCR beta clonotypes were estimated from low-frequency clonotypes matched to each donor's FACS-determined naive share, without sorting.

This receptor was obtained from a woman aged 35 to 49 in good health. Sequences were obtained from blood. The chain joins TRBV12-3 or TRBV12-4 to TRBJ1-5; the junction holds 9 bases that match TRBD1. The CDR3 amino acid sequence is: CASSLEDGTGRFVGNQPQHF. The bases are TGTGCCAGCAGTTTAGAAGATGGGACAGGGAGGTTTGTGGGCAATCAGCCCCAGCATTTT.